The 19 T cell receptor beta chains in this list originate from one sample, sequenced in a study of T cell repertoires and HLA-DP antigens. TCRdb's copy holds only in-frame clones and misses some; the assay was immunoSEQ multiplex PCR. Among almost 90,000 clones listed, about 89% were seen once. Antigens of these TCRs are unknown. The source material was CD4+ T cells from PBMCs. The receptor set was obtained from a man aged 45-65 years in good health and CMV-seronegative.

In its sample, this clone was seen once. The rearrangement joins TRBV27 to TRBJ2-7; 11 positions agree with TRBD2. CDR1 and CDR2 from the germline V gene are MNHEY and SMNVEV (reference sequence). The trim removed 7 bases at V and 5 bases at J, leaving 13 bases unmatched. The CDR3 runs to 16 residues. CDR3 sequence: CASTKMGGTSGHEQYF. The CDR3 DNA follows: TGTGCCAGCACCAAAATGGGGGGGACTAGCGGTCACGAGCAGTACTTC.

The CDR3: CASSYRVGQPQHF. Written as DNA, the CDR3 is TGTGCCAGCAGTTACCGAGTCGGTCAGCCCCAGCATTTT. This chain links TRBV6-5 with TRBJ1-5; D is uncertain. The germline V gene encodes CDR1 MNHEY and CDR2 SVGAGI. The CDR3 runs to 13 residues. Trimming took off 2 bases at V and 6 bases at J, with 8 bases between the two ends.

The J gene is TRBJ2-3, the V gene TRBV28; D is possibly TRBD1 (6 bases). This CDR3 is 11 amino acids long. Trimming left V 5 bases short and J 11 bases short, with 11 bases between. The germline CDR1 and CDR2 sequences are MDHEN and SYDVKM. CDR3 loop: CASSTGLGQYF. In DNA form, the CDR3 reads TGTGCCAGCAGTACAGGGTTGGGGCAGTATTTT.

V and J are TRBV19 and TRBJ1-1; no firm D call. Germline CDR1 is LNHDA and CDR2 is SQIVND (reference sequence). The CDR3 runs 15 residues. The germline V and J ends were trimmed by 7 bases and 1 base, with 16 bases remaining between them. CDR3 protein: CASNRDSNTNTEAFF. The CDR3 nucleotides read TGTGCCAGTAATCGAGACTCAAATACGAACACTGAAGCTTTCTTT.

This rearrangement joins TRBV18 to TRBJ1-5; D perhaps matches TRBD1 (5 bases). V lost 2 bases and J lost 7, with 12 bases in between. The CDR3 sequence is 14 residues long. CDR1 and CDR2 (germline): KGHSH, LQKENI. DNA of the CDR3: TGTGCCAGCTCACCAAGGGCAGGGAGCCAGCCCCAGCATTTT. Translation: CASSPRAGSQPQHF.

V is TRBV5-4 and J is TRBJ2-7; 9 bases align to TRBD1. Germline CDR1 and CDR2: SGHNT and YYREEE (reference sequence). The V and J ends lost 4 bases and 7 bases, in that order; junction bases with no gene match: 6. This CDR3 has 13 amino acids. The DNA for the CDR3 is TGTGCCAGCAGCCGGGACAGGGCGGGGGAGCAGTACTTC. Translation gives CASSRDRAGEQYF.

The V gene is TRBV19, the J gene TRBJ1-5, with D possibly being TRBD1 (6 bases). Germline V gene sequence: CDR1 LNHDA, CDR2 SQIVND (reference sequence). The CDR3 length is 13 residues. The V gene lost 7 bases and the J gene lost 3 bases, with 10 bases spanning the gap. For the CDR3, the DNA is TGTGCCAGTACCACAGGGTACAATCAGCCCCAGCATTTT. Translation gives CASTTGYNQPQHF.

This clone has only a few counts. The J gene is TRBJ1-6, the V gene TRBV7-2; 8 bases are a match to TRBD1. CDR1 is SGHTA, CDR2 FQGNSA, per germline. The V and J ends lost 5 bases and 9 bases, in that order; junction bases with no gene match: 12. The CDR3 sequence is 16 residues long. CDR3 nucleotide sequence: TGTGCCAGCAGCAGGGGGACAGGCCAGGCCCTTTCACCCCTCCACTTT. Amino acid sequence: CASSRGTGQALSPLHF.

The CDR3 spells CASSLRRTGSSEQYF. The CDR3, as DNA: TGTGCCAGCAGCTTGCGGAGGACAGGGAGCTCCGAGCAGTACTTC. V and J are TRBV5-6 and TRBJ2-7; 8 bases align to TRBD1. V lost 1 base, J lost 6 bases, and 9 bases stayed unmatched. This CDR3 has 15 amino acids. In germline, CDR1 is SGHDT, CDR2 YYEEEE.

In DNA, the CDR3 is TGTGCCAGCAGCGTTTCAGCGGGAGGACCCACAGATACGCAGTATTTT. As protein: CASSVSAGGPTDTQYF. V usage is TRBV9 and J usage is TRBJ2-3, with 9 bases matching TRBD2. Germline V lookup: CDR1 SGDLS, CDR2 YYNGEE. The CDR3 runs to 16 residues. V was clipped by 2 bases and J by 2 bases; unmatched bases: 6.

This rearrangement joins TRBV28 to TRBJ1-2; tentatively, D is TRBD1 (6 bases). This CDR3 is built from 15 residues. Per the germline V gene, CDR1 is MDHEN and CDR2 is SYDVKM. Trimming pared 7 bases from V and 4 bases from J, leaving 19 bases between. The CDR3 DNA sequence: TGTGCCAGCACCCAACCCGGGGGCGCTGGCTATGGCTACACCTTC. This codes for CASTQPGGAGYGYTF.

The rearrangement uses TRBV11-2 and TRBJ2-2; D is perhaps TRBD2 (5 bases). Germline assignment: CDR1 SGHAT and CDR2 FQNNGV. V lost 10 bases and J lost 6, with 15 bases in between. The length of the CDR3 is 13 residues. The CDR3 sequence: CATGVAPSGELFF. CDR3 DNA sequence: TGTGCCACCGGGGTCGCCCCGTCCGGGGAGCTGTTTTTT.

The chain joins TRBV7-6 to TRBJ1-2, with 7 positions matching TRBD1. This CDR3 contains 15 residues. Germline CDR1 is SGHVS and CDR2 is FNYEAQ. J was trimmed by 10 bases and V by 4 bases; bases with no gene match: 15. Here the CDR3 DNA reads TGTGCCAGCAGCTGGGACAGCGGGTTTTGGGGTGCCTACACCTTC. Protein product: CASSWDSGFWGAYTF.

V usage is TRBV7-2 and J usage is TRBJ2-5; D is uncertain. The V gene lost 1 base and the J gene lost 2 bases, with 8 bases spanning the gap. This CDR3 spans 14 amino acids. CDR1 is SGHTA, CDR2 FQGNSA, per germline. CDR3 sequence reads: CASSLVPKQETQYF. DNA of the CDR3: TGTGCCAGCAGCTTAGTTCCGAAACAAGAGACCCAGTACTTC.

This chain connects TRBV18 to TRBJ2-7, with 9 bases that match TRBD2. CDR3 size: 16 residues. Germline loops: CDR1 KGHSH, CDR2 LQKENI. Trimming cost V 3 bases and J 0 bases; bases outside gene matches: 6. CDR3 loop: CASSPSRSGSSYEQYF. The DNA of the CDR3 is TGTGCCAGCTCACCGAGCCGTAGCGGGAGCTCCTACGAGCAGTACTTC.

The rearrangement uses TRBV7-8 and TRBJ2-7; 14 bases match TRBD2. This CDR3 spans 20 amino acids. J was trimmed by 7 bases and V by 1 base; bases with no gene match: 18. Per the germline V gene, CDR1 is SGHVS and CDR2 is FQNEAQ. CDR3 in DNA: TGTGCCAGCAGCTTAGATTTTAGGCAGGGGGGACTAGCGGGAGCTCGAGAGCAGTACTTC. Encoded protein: CASSLDFRQGGLAGAREQYF.

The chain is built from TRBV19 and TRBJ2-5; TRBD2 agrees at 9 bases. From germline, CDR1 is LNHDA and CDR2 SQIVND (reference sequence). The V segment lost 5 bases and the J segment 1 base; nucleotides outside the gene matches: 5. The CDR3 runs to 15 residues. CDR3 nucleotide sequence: TGTGCCAGTAGTCTGCTAGCGGGACTCCAAGAGACCCAGTACTTC. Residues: CASSLLAGLQETQYF.

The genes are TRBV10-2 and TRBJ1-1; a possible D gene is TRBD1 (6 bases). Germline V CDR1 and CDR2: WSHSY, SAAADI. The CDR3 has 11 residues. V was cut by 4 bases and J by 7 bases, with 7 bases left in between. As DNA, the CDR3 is TGCGCCAGCAGTGGGGGGCATGAAGCTTTCTTT. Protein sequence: CASSGGHEAFF.

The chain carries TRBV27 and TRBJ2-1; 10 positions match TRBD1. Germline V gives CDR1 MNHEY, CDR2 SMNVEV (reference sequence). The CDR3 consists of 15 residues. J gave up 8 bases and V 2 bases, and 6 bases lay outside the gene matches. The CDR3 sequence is CASSLRVTGGHEQFF. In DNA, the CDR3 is TGTGCCAGCAGTTTAAGGGTGACAGGGGGCCATGAGCAGTTCTTC.